A selection of T cell receptor beta chains follows, all from one sample in a study of cytomegalovirus exposure and HLA in healthy donors. The table came from immunoSEQ multiplex PCR; TCRdb's copy has only in-frame clones and leaves some out. The data hold 95,000 to 130,000 clones, with 81% observed a single time. The sequencing sample was made of PBMCs. Every receptor here comes from a woman in her twenties or thirties in good health and CMV-seronegative. Each CDR3 is given with its conserved first and last residue. The D gene is left open where the match is weak. Only some rows state a clone size, as once, few, many or a class for expanded clones.

D,size,V,J,CDR3,DNA
TRBD2,once,TRBV10-2,TRBJ2-3,CASSVQGRADTQYF,TGCGCCAGCAGTGTTCAAGGGAGGGCGGATACGCAGTATTTT
.,.,TRBV10-2,TRBJ1-3,CASQVAAGNTIYF,TGCGCCAGCCAAGTAGCCGCTGGAAACACCATATATTTT
.,once,TRBV29-1,TRBJ2-1,CSPSYYNEQFF,TGCAGCCCCTCCTACTACAATGAGCAGTTCTTC
.,.,TRBV6-1,TRBJ1-1,CASSAMRQSEAFF,TGTGCCAGCAGTGCCATGAGACAGAGTGAAGCTTTCTTT
.,few,TRBV5-4,TRBJ1-5,CASSAADRPYQPQHF,TGTGCCAGCAGCGCGGCGGACAGACCCTATCAGCCCCAGCATTTT
TRBD2,.,TRBV19,TRBJ2-1,CASIPTSGSSYNEQFF,TGTGCCAGTATCCCGACTAGCGGCAGCTCCTACAATGAGCAGTTCTTC
TRBD2,.,TRBV6-5,TRBJ2-3,CASSYPGTSGNDTQYF,TGTGCCAGCAGTTACCCCGGGACTAGCGGGAATGATACGCAGTATTTT
TRBD2,.,TRBV29-1,TRBJ2-3,CSVDRLAGGTDTQYF,TGCAGCGTTGACCGGCTAGCGGGAGGAACAGATACGCAGTATTTT
TRBD1,.,TRBV28,TRBJ2-2,CASSIFRDREDGELFF,TGTGCCAGCAGCATCTTCCGGGACAGGGAGGACGGGGAGCTGTTTTTT
TRBD2,.,TRBV7-9,TRBJ2-7,CASSTGTSSEEQYF,TGTGCCAGCAGCACCGGGACTAGCTCCGAGGAGCAGTACTTC
.,few,TRBV5-8,TRBJ2-5,CASSSPRQGGGETQYF,TGTGCCAGCAGCTCCCCGAGACAGGGAGGCGGAGAGACCCAGTACTTC
.,.,TRBV27,TRBJ1-2,CASSSTLDRIYGYTF,TGTGCCAGCAGTTCAACCCTAGACAGGATCTATGGCTACACCTTC
.,.,TRBV18,TRBJ2-2,CASSPDRNTGELFF,TGTGCCAGCTCACCGGACAGGAACACCGGGGAGCTGTTTTTT
TRBD2,.,TRBV6-6,TRBJ2-4,CASTDREDKNIQYF,TGTGCCAGCACCGACCGGGAGGACAAAAACATTCAGTACTTC
TRBD2,.,TRBV6-5,TRBJ2-1,CASSFLAGGYNEQFF,TGTGCCAGCAGTTTCCTAGCGGGAGGATACAATGAGCAGTTCTTC
TRBD2,.,TRBV4-1,TRBJ2-5,CASSQGAGGSLQETQYF,TGCGCCAGCAGCCAAGGGGCGGGCGGGAGCTTACAAGAGACCCAGTACTTC
.,.,TRBV10-1,TRBJ2-7,CASSESSYEQYF,TGCGCCAGCAGTGAGTCTAGCTACGAGCAGTACTTC
.,.,TRBV1,TRBJ2-7,CTSSQVADSYEQYF,TGCACCAGCAGCCAAGTAGCTGACTCCTACGAGCAGTACTTC
TRBD1,.,TRBV15,TRBJ2-7,CATSRDLGQVSSYEQYF,TGTGCCACCAGCAGAGATCTGGGACAGGTGTCTTCGTACGAGCAGTACTTC
.,.,TRBV6-6,TRBJ2-7,CASSYSRDEQYF,TGTGCCAGCAGTTACTCCAGGGACGAGCAGTACTTC
.,.,TRBV7-2,TRBJ1-2,CASSPTTRGIGYTF,TGTGCCAGCAGCCCAACGACAAGGGGTATTGGCTACACCTTC
.,.,TRBV30,TRBJ2-3,CAWSGRWPTDTQYF,TGTGCCTGGAGTGGCAGGTGGCCCACAGATACGCAGTATTTT
TRBD2,once,TRBV27,TRBJ2-5,CASRGGLAGGSETQYF,TGTGCCAGCAGGGGCGGACTAGCGGGAGGATCGGAGACCCAGTACTTC
TRBD1,.,TRBV2,TRBJ2-7,CASSLLGQGYEQYF,TGTGCCAGCAGTTTACTGGGACAGGGCTACGAGCAGTACTTC
TRBD1,.,TRBV2,TRBJ2-5,CASSGTGGKRGTQYF,TGTGCCAGCAGTGGGACAGGGGGAAAGAGGGGGACCCAGTACTTC
TRBD2,few,TRBV5-1,TRBJ2-7,CASSRTSGAYEQYF,TGCGCCAGCAGCAGGACTAGCGGGGCCTACGAGCAGTACTTC
TRBD2,.,TRBV10-1,TRBJ2-3,CASSGAGVPSDTQYF,TGCGCCAGCAGTGGAGCGGGAGTACCCTCAGATACGCAGTATTTT
TRBD1,.,TRBV9,TRBJ2-3,CASSGASGGEQYF,TGTGCCAGCAGCGGTGCCTCAGGGGGCGAGCAGTATTTT
TRBD1,.,TRBV10-1,TRBJ2-3,CASSEWAQGADTQYF,TGCGCCAGCAGTGAATGGGCCCAGGGGGCAGATACGCAGTATTTT
.,.,TRBV9,TRBJ2-1,CASSVGLEQFF,TGTGCCAGCAGCGTGGGACTTGAGCAGTTCTTC
TRBD2,.,TRBV5-1,TRBJ2-1,CASSGILAGGINEQFF,TGCGCCAGCAGCGGAATACTAGCGGGAGGGATCAATGAGCAGTTCTTC
.,.,TRBV28,TRBJ1-1,CASSKQGIRTEAFF,TGTGCCAGCAGTAAGCAGGGGATTCGAACTGAAGCTTTCTTT
.,.,TRBV6-6,TRBJ2-1,CASSGGYEQFF,TGTGCCAGCAGTGGAGGCTATGAGCAGTTCTTC
TRBD2,.,TRBV9,TRBJ2-1,CASSAGLAGGSSYNEQFF,TGTGCCAGCAGCGCAGGACTAGCGGGAGGGAGCTCCTACAATGAGCAGTTCTTC
TRBD2,once,TRBV7-9,TRBJ2-5,CASSLGFSGRMETQYF,TGTGCCAGCAGCTTAGGTTTTAGCGGGAGGATGGAGACCCAGTACTTC
.,.,TRBV28,TRBJ1-5,CASSLNGQPQHF,TGTGCCAGCAGTTTAAACGGTCAGCCCCAGCATTTT
.,once,TRBV5-1,TRBJ2-2,CASSLPRVADGFGGELFF,TGCGCCAGCAGCTTGCCCCGCGTGGCTGACGGGTTTGGAGGGGAGCTGTTTTTT
.,once,TRBV19,TRBJ2-2,CASSRETTNTGELFF,TGTGCCAGTAGTCGAGAGACTACTAACACCGGGGAGCTGTTTTTT
.,.,TRBV19,TRBJ1-5,CASIPNRGNQPQHF,TGTGCCAGTATCCCGAACAGGGGCAATCAGCCCCAGCATTTT
TRBD2,.,TRBV9,TRBJ2-7,CASSVSSGDIYEQYF,TGTGCCAGCAGCGTTAGTAGCGGGGACATCTACGAGCAGTACTTC
TRBD1,few,TRBV7-9,TRBJ1-1,CASSSRDRNTEAFF,TGTGCCAGCAGCTCGCGGGACAGGAACACTGAAGCTTTCTTT
TRBD2,.,TRBV18,TRBJ2-3,CASSDSGASTDTQYF,TGTGCCAGCTCAGATAGCGGGGCTAGCACAGATACGCAGTATTTT
TRBD1,.,TRBV7-8,TRBJ1-4,CASSAGQGFSEKLFF,TGTGCCAGCAGCGCTGGACAGGGGTTCTCGGAAAAACTGTTTTTT
TRBD1,.,TRBV27,TRBJ1-3,CASSYGTGANTIYF,TGTGCCAGCAGTTACGGGACAGGGGCAAACACCATATATTTT
TRBD2,.,TRBV2,TRBJ2-2,CAIGERGNTGELFF,TGTGCCATTGGGGAGCGGGGGAACACCGGGGAGCTGTTTTTT
TRBD1,.,TRBV7-9,TRBJ1-1,CASSFDRAEAFF,TGTGCCAGCAGCTTCGACAGGGCTGAAGCTTTCTTT
.,.,TRBV18,TRBJ1-1,CASSPPRGNTEAFF,TGTGCCAGCTCACCTCCCAGGGGGAACACTGAAGCTTTCTTT
TRBD1,.,TRBV6-6,TRBJ2-3,CASSRPGQGEPDTQYF,TGTGCCAGCAGCCGCCCCGGACAGGGCGAGCCAGATACGCAGTATTTT